This T cell receptor (beta chain) is drawn from a study of shared clonotypes between healthy human individuals. Only in-frame clones appear in the TCRdb table, and some are missing; sequencing was by immunoSEQ multiplex PCR. The data show about 2,100,000 clones, more than 85% seen once. In germline, CDR1 is SGHNT, CDR2 YENEEA. The CDR3 has 15 amino acids. The V and J ends lost 5 bases and 5 bases, in that order; junction bases with no gene match: 6. This clone has just one count. What it recognizes is unknown. Positive CCR7 selection of CD45RO-negative cells yielded the naive CD8 cells, and terminally differentiated effector memory CD45RA+ cells were excluded. Whole-study results and caveats: Represented diversity, genetic and exposure-history alike, was limited by few donors.

The clonotype originates from a man younger than 35 in good health. Some clones in this sample may be carry-over from other donors' samples. The chain is built from TRBV11-3 and TRBJ2-2; 9 positions agree with TRBD1. The specimen was naive CD8+ T cells from PBMCs. CDR3 bases: TGTGCCAGCAGCGCAAACAGGGGGCCGACCGGGGAGCTGTTTTTT. Protein sequence: CASSANRGPTGELFF.